Shown below are 31 T cell receptor beta chains from a single sample sequenced in a study of cytomegalovirus exposure and HLA in healthy donors (dated by TCRdb to the late 2010s). The library was prepared using the immunoSEQ multiplex PCR assay. The multiplex PCR relied on a mix of 60 forward primers for TCR Vbeta segments and 13 reverse primers for TCR Jbeta segments. Held by TCRdb, this immuneACCESS table contains in-frame sequences only and omits some clones. Under half of the omission traces to an unresolved V gene where checked; the cause of the rest is unknown. A total of about 200,000 clones appear in this sample, 75% to 90% of them only once. 0.31% of the sample comes from the top ten. What was sequenced was PBMCs. The receptor source for this set is a woman in her 30s in good health and CMV-seronegative.

The chain uses TRBV2 and TRBJ2-7; the match to TRBD1 covers 10 bases. The V gene end was trimmed by 4 bases and the J gene end by 3 bases; junction bases not matched to a gene: 0. CDR1 is SNHLY and CDR2 is FYNNEI in the germline V gene. CDR3 length: 13 residues. The chain's CDR3 is CASSGTGGYEQYF. The CDR3, as DNA: TGTGCCAGCAGTGGGACAGGGGGCTACGAGCAGTACTTC.

The chain joins TRBV27 to TRBJ1-1, with TRBD1 matching over 7 bases. Germline CDR1 and CDR2: MNHEY and SMNVEV (reference sequence). Trimming removed 6 bases from V and 6 bases from J; junction bases left unmatched: 7. This CDR3 is built from 13 residues. CDR3 loop: CASSRQGPAEAFF. In DNA, the CDR3 is TGTGCCAGCAGCCGACAGGGACCCGCTGAAGCTTTCTTT.

As concerns this clone: The identical CDR3 is also encoded by other nucleotide sequences in the sample. This chain connects TRBV27 to TRBJ2-4, with 9 bases lining up with TRBD1. Germline values: CDR1 MNHEY, CDR2 SMNVEV (reference sequence). J gave up 5 bases and V 6 bases, and 2 bases lay outside the gene matches. CDR3 length: 13 residues. CDR3 sequence: CASSRQGENIQYF. The CDR3 DNA reads as TGTGCCAGCAGCCGACAGGGGGAAAACATTCAGTACTTC.

The chain joins TRBV5-6 to TRBJ2-7; TRBD2 agrees at 7 bases. CDR1 SGHDT and CDR2 YYEEEE come from the germline V gene. This CDR3 has 14 amino acids. The ends lost 1 base at V and 4 bases at J; junction bases unmatched: 5. Written as DNA, the CDR3 is TGTGCCAGCAGCTTGCGGGGGGTGGGGTACGAGCAGTACTTC. Its protein is CASSLRGVGYEQYF.

The gene calls are TRBV4-1 and TRBJ2-5; the match to TRBD2 covers 7 bases. The CDR3 consists of 16 residues. V was pared by 6 bases and J by 2 bases, with 12 bases of the junction left unmatched. Germline loops: CDR1 MGHRA, CDR2 YSYEKL. This CDR3 is CASRQTHTSAQETQYF. DNA of the CDR3: TGCGCCAGCAGGCAAACCCATACTAGCGCACAAGAGACCCAGTACTTC.

This chain uses TRBV6-5 with TRBJ2-1, with a tentative D call TRBD2 (6 bases). This CDR3 is 15 amino acids long. Trimming left V 8 bases short and J 2 bases short, with 16 bases between. Germline V gene lookup returns CDR1 MNHEY and CDR2 SVGAGI. CDR3 sequence reads: CASRVGTATYNEQFF. CDR3 bases: TGTGCCAGCCGGGTTGGGACTGCGACCTACAATGAGCAGTTCTTC.

This chain joins TRBV5-1 and TRBJ2-5; D ambiguous. Gene TRBJ2-7 matches the end of the DNA better, so the J call may be wrong. The CDR3 extends over 14 amino acids. CDR1 SGHRS and CDR2 YFSETQ come from the germline V gene. CDR3 residues: CASSPVTFSYEQYF. The DNA for the CDR3 is TGCGCCAGCAGCCCAGTGACTTTCTCCTACGAGCAGTACTTC.

The rearrangement links TRBV5-1 to TRBJ1-4, with D possibly TRBD1 on 6 matching bases. The CDR3 covers 15 residues. The V end lost 0 bases, the J end lost 8 bases, and 14 bases lay between the germline ends. Germline CDR1 and CDR2: SGHRS and YFSETQ. The CDR3 loop reads CASSLVPGEGEKLFF. DNA for the CDR3: TGCGCCAGCAGCTTGGTGCCAGGGGAGGGAGAAAAACTGTTTTTT.

The chain couples TRBV19 to TRBJ1-1; 7 positions agree with TRBD1. Germline V CDR1 and CDR2: LNHDA, SQIVND (reference sequence). J gave up 4 bases and V 5 bases, and 4 bases lay outside the gene matches. This CDR3 region has 13 residues. DNA for the CDR3: TGTGCCAGTAGTGTACAGGGGACCACTGAAGCTTTCTTT. Its translation: CASSVQGTTEAFF.

This clone appeared a single time. J is TRBJ2-7 and V is TRBV5-5; 9 bases agree with TRBD2. The V gene's germline CDR1 is SGHKS and CDR2 YYEKEE (reference sequence). CDR3 length equals 16 residues. V lost 0 bases and J lost 5; bases outside the gene matches: 9. The CDR3 DNA follows: TGTGCCAGCAGCTTGGCTAGCGGGATTCAGGGCGACGAGCAGTACTTC. Its protein product is CASSLASGIQGDEQYF.

The J gene is TRBJ2-2, the V gene TRBV29-1, with 11 nucleotides matching TRBD2. The CDR3 totals 16 residues. Germline CDR1 is SQVTM and CDR2 is ANQGSEA. Losses at the gene ends were 4 bases for V and 5 bases for J; bases not matched to a gene: 9. CDR3 residues: CSVALTSGSGTGELFF. The CDR3 nucleotides are TGCAGCGTTGCCCTTACTAGCGGGAGTGGAACCGGGGAGCTGTTTTTT.

V and J are TRBV15 and TRBJ2-7; D possibly corresponds to TRBD1 (6 bases). Germline values: CDR1 LNHNV, CDR2 YYDKDF (reference sequence). The V end was cut by 2 bases, the J end by 5 bases, with 19 bases between. The CDR3 extends over 16 amino acids. The CDR3 sequence is CATSRSPRLGADEQYF. The CDR3 bases are TGTGCCACCAGCAGATCCCCTCGACTGGGGGCGGACGAGCAGTACTTC.

This clone came up a few times. The chain combines TRBV25-1 with TRBJ2-7; perhaps TRBD1 as D (5 bases). V lost 7 bases, J lost 3 bases, and 13 bases lay in between. Germline CDR1 and CDR2: MGHDK and SYGVNS. The CDR3 covers 13 residues. CDR3: CASTPNQGYEQYF. For the CDR3, the DNA is TGTGCCAGCACCCCAAACCAGGGCTACGAGCAGTACTTC.

The rearrangement links TRBV13 to TRBJ2-7; no reliable D call. Trimming removed 5 bases from V and 3 bases from J, with 5 bases in between. The CDR3 extends over 11 amino acids. CDR1 is PRHDT, CDR2 FYEKMQ, per germline (reference sequence). This CDR3 reads CASSRYYEQYF. Here the CDR3 DNA reads TGTGCCAGCAGCCGCTACTACGAGCAGTACTTC.

The J gene is TRBJ2-5, the V gene TRBV29-1, with D possibly being TRBD1 (5 bases). Trimming pared 4 bases from V and 2 bases from J, leaving 11 bases between. This CDR3 is 13 amino acids long. Germline V gene lookup returns CDR1 SQVTM and CDR2 ANQGSEA. CDR3 in DNA: TGCAGCGTTGCAACAGGAGTACAAGAGACCCAGTACTTC. This translates into CSVATGVQETQYF.

This rearrangement joins TRBV10-3 to TRBJ1-1, with TRBD1 matching 7 bases. The CDR3 loop spans 13 amino acids. V shed 6 bases and J 1 base; nucleotides not matched to a gene: 2. Germline lookup yields CDR1 ENHRY and CDR2 SYGVKD. CDR3 in DNA: TGTGCCATCAGCGGGACAGCGAACACTGAAGCTTTCTTT. Translating it yields CAISGTANTEAFF.

The chain carries TRBV5-1 and TRBJ2-1, with 12 bases that match TRBD2. The germline V gene encodes CDR1 SGHRS and CDR2 YFSETQ. The CDR3 sequence is 16 residues long. V shed 6 bases and J 7 bases; nucleotides not matched to a gene: 11. The CDR3 protein is CASTLLTSGSGNEQFF. The CDR3 region has the DNA TGCGCCAGCACTTTACTGACTAGCGGGAGTGGGAATGAGCAGTTCTTC.

This sequence joins TRBV4-2 and TRBJ2-5; D possibly corresponds to TRBD1 (6 bases). Germline assignment: CDR1 LGHNA and CDR2 YNFKEQ. The CDR3 contains 15 residues. The V end lost 4 bases, the J end lost 1 base, and 13 bases lay between the germline ends. CDR3 protein: CASSRQDFIQETQYF. The CDR3 nucleotides are TGTGCCAGCAGCCGACAGGACTTCATCCAAGAGACCCAGTACTTC.

The V call is TRBV29-1, the J call TRBJ2-1; D might be TRBD1 (6 bases). Germline V gene data show CDR1 as SQVTM and CDR2 as ANQGSEA. The length of the CDR3 is 15 residues. The V gene lost 2 bases and the J gene lost 5 bases, with 16 bases spanning the gap. The CDR3, as DNA: TGCAGCGTTGAATGGCCAGGGGACCTACACAATGAGCAGTTCTTC. It translates to CSVEWPGDLHNEQFF.

V is TRBV27 and J is TRBJ2-5; D remains unclear. The CDR3 covers 13 residues. Germline CDR1 is MNHEY and CDR2 is SMNVEV (reference sequence). V lost 6 bases, J lost 1 base, and 9 bases lay in between. The CDR3 is CASSLQSQETQYF. DNA of the CDR3: TGTGCCAGCAGCCTACAGAGCCAAGAGACCCAGTACTTC.

J is TRBJ2-6 and V is TRBV6-1; 7 positions match TRBD1. From germline, CDR1 is MNHNS and CDR2 SASEGT. The CDR3 runs 17 residues. The V and J ends lost 4 bases and 0 bases, in that order; junction bases with no gene match: 6. The CDR3 sequence: CASSARYRGSGANVLTF. The CDR3 nucleotides are TGTGCCAGCAGTGCCCGTTACAGGGGCTCTGGGGCCAACGTCCTGACTTTC.

The rearrangement links TRBV20-1 to TRBJ1-1, with 7 nucleotides matching TRBD1. The V gene's germline CDR1 is DFQATT and CDR2 SNEGSKA (reference sequence). The CDR3 is 10 amino acids. V was pared by 6 bases and J by 8 bases, with 3 bases of the junction left unmatched. In DNA, the CDR3 is TGCAGTGCCTCAGGGGGGGAAGCTTTCTTT. Its protein product is CSASGGEAFF.

This chain joins TRBV28 and TRBJ1-4; weak D call: TRBD1 (5 bases). The V end was cut by 2 bases, the J end by 13 bases, with 20 bases between. The CDR3 has 15 residues. Per the germline V gene, CDR1 is MDHEN and CDR2 is SYDVKM. DNA of the CDR3: TGTGCCAGCAGTTTACGGGGACTGAGCCTCAACCGACTGTTTTTT. Protein: CASSLRGLSLNRLFF.

The chain couples TRBV6-5 to TRBJ2-3; 7 nucleotides match TRBD1. V shed 0 bases, J shed 0 bases, and the junction held 3 bases outside the gene matches. The CDR3 sequence is 16 residues long. Looked up from germline, CDR1 is MNHEY and CDR2 is SVGAGI. CDR3 amino acids: CASSYSGTASTDTQYF. The DNA for the CDR3 is TGTGCCAGCAGTTACTCGGGGACAGCGAGCACAGATACGCAGTATTTT.

This chain joins TRBV7-9 and TRBJ1-5; D uncertain. The V end lost 5 bases, the J end lost 5 bases, and 10 bases lay between the germline ends. The germline CDR1 and CDR2 sequences are SEHNR and FQNEAQ (reference sequence). CDR3 size: 13 residues. The DNA of the CDR3 is TGTGCCAGCAGCGTAGACGGAGATCAGCCCCAGCATTTT. Translation: CASSVDGDQPQHF.

The CDR3 DNA is TGTGCCAGCATTCTGGGACAGGGGGTCAATGAGCAGTTCTTC. It specifies CASILGQGVNEQFF. V gene TRBV28 combines with J gene TRBJ2-1; 11 nucleotides agree with TRBD1. V was pared by 7 bases and J by 6 bases, with 5 bases of the junction left unmatched. CDR1 is MDHEN and CDR2 is SYDVKM in the germline V gene. This CDR3 has 14 amino acids.

This clone has just a few counts. The chain uses TRBV28 and TRBJ2-7; D perhaps matches TRBD2 (7 bases). Trimming cost V 7 bases and J 3 bases, with 13 bases left between them. CDR3 length equals 13 residues. CDR1 and CDR2 from the germline V gene are MDHEN and SYDVKM. The CDR3 is CASTERGHYEQYF. The CDR3 coding sequence is TGTGCCAGCACGGAGCGGGGACACTACGAGCAGTACTTC.

This clone has more than one count but fewer than ten. The chain combines TRBV7-2 with TRBJ1-6, with D possibly being TRBD1 (6 bases). The CDR3 is 17 amino acids. CDR1 is SGHTA and CDR2 is FQGNSA in the germline V gene. V shed 0 bases and J shed 6 bases, with 15 bases lying between them. Here the CDR3 DNA reads TGTGCCAGCAGCTTAGCCAAACAGGGAGCAATTAATTCACCCCTCCACTTT. It translates to CASSLAKQGAINSPLHF.

This clone turned up a few times. This chain uses TRBV6-1 with TRBJ1-6, with no clear D. This CDR3 has 15 residues. CDR1 and CDR2 (germline): MNHNS, SASEGT. V lost 1 base and J lost 3, with 7 bases in between. The CDR3 reads CASSEDGNYNSPLHF. In DNA form, the CDR3 reads TGTGCCAGCAGTGAAGACGGTAACTATAATTCACCCCTCCACTTT.

The gene calls are TRBV5-5 and TRBJ2-5; no clear D. The germline CDR1 and CDR2 sequences are SGHKS and YYEKEE (reference sequence). V was shortened by 1 base and J by 7 bases, with 11 bases between the two germline ends. The length of the CDR3 is 13 residues. CDR3 loop: CASSLHVSGTQYF. CDR3 in DNA: TGTGCCAGCAGCTTGCACGTATCGGGGACCCAGTACTTC.

The chain uses TRBV5-4 and TRBJ2-3; no clear D gene. The CDR3 totals 15 residues. The V end was cut by 2 bases, the J end by 5 bases, with 15 bases between. Germline values: CDR1 SGHNT, CDR2 YYREEE (reference sequence). This chain's CDR3 is CASSFGGGTGDTQYF. The CDR3 region has the DNA TGTGCCAGCAGCTTCGGCGGTGGAACGGGAGATACGCAGTATTTT.